This T cell receptor beta chain was observed in a study of blood T cell repertoires in COVID-19. About the research overall: Spain, Italy and the United States supplied samples that represented acute and convalescent COVID-19. Sources were T cells, B-cell-depleted T cells, or PBMCs; the material itself was cDNA or gDNA.

The germline CDR1 and CDR2 sequences are MGHRA and YSYEKL. With 4 bases removed from V and 4 bases from J, the gap between germline ends came to 18 bases. The CDR3 has 16 amino acids. Per the authors' pipeline: Reference gene primer amplification yielded estimated nucleated cell counts. Produced via immunoSEQ multiplex PCR; TCRdb's table is partial and in-frame only. That table gives V, J and clone size, and the DNA gave D and trimming. Of 190,000 or so clones listed, about 87% are singletons. This chain links TRBV4-1 with TRBJ2-3; D might be TRBD2 (5 bases). What was sequenced was peripheral blood. This sequence was found in a man aged 40-50 years with active or convalescent COVID-19. The CDR3 region has the DNA TGCGCCAGCAGCCGATCAGCGGCTAGCCTCTCAGATACGCAGTATTTT. Translating it yields CASSRSAASLSDTQYF.